This paragraph covers one T cell receptor (beta chain) sequence. Its specificity is unknown. This sample was included in a study of radiotherapy plus CTLA-4 blockade in lung cancer. Findings and limits, study-wide: Response was reportedly best predicted by early blood T cell clone dynamics, with interferon-beta.

The table came from immunoSEQ multiplex PCR; TCRdb's copy has only in-frame clones and leaves some out. The sample records some 110,000 clones, 80% to 90% being singletons. The receptor comes from a human donor with non-small cell lung cancer that progressed on radiotherapy plus ipilimumab. The source was peripheral blood, collected from a patient treated with radiotherapy plus ipilimumab.

The CDR3 bases are TGCGCCAGCAGCTTGGAGGGACTAGCGGGAACAGAGACCCAGTACTTC. Its protein is CASSLEGLAGTETQYF. This chain links TRBV5-1 with TRBJ2-5, with 13 bases fitting TRBD2. After removal of 0 bases from V and 4 bases from J, the junction contained 3 bases not matched to a gene. CDR1 is SGHRS, CDR2 YFSETQ, per germline. The CDR3 covers 16 residues.